This T cell receptor (beta chain) was sequenced in a study of blood T cell repertoires in COVID-19. Study-level information: From the United States, Italy and Spain came samples of acute and convalescent COVID-19. PBMCs, B-cell-depleted T cells, or T cells were the source of the cDNA or gDNA that made up the material.

The CDR3 is made up of 13 amino acids. Trimming removed 4 bases from V and 6 bases from J, with 11 bases in between. The germline V gene has CDR1 SNHLY and CDR2 FYNNEI. In the study's own analysis: Reference gene primer amplification gave estimated nucleated cell counts. Libraries were prepared by immunoSEQ multiplex PCR; TCRdb keeps only in-frame clonotypes and omits some of them. Clone size and the V and J calls come from that table; the DNA yielded D and trimming. The data show about 84,000 clones, approximately 82% seen once. The receptor's source is a man older than 75 with active or convalescent COVID-19. The chain combines TRBV2 with TRBJ2-3; tentatively, D is TRBD1 (5 bases). Sequencing was done on a sample of peripheral blood. The CDR3 sequence: CASSVGAGDTQYF. CDR3 bases: TGTGCCAGCAGTGTAGGGGCAGGCGATACGCAGTATTTT.